A selection of T cell receptor beta chains follows, all from one sample in a study of Ad26.COV2.S vaccination and SARS-CoV-2 variants. Produced via immunoSEQ multiplex PCR; TCRdb's table is partial and in-frame only. The sample lists roughly 380,000 clones; under 95% were seen once. The material sequenced was peripheral blood, taken after recovery from COVID-19. These receptors came from a human donor who had recovered from COVID-19. Both conserved end residues are part of each CDR3. The D gene is left open where the match is weak. Expanded clones are given a class, and other clones once, few, many or no size at all.

j_call: TRBJ1-1; v_call: TRBV7-9; clone_size: -; d_call: -; cdr3_aa: CASSLAGAVDANTEAFF; cdr3_nt: TGTGCCAGCAGCTTAGCGGGGGCGGTGGACGCGAACACTGAAGCTTTCTTT
j_call: TRBJ1-2; v_call: TRBV7-2; clone_size: -; d_call: TRBD1; cdr3_aa: CASRVQGDYGYTF; cdr3_nt: TGTGCCAGCAGGGTACAGGGGGACTATGGCTACACCTTC
j_call: TRBJ2-3; v_call: TRBV10-1; clone_size: -; d_call: -; cdr3_aa: CASSEGSRATDTQYF; cdr3_nt: TGCGCCAGCAGTGAGGGGTCTCGCGCCACAGATACGCAGTATTTT
j_call: TRBJ1-1; v_call: TRBV5-1; clone_size: -; d_call: TRBD1; cdr3_aa: CASSFSGTAVNTEAFF; cdr3_nt: TGCGCCAGCAGCTTCTCCGGGACAGCCGTGAACACTGAAGCTTTCTTT
j_call: TRBJ2-3; v_call: TRBV4-1; clone_size: -; d_call: TRBD2; cdr3_aa: CASSLLDSRASGGVDTQYF; cdr3_nt: TGCGCCAGCAGCCTCCTTGATAGTAGGGCTAGCGGGGGTGTAGATACGCAGTATTTT
j_call: TRBJ2-5; v_call: TRBV15; clone_size: -; d_call: -; cdr3_aa: CATSKRLSQETQYF; cdr3_nt: TGTGCCACCAGCAAGCGACTAAGTCAAGAGACCCAGTACTTC
j_call: TRBJ1-1; v_call: TRBV19; clone_size: -; d_call: -; cdr3_aa: CASSIEEGRNTEAFF; cdr3_nt: TGTGCCAGTAGTATAGAGGAGGGGAGGAACACTGAAGCTTTCTTT
j_call: TRBJ1-3; v_call: TRBV5-1; clone_size: -; d_call: -; cdr3_aa: CARGGRHRAGNTIYF; cdr3_nt: TGCGCCAGGGGGGGACGGCACAGAGCTGGAAACACCATATATTTT
j_call: TRBJ2-2; v_call: TRBV9; clone_size: -; d_call: -; cdr3_aa: CASSFSTGELFF; cdr3_nt: TGTGCCAGCAGCTTCAGTACCGGGGAGCTGTTTTTT
j_call: TRBJ2-5; v_call: TRBV6-5; clone_size: -; d_call: -; cdr3_aa: CASRRGLQETQYF; cdr3_nt: TGTGCCAGCAGAAGGGGCCTCCAAGAGACCCAGTACTTC
j_call: TRBJ1-1; v_call: TRBV19; clone_size: -; d_call: -; cdr3_aa: CASSTGTVNTEAFF; cdr3_nt: TGTGCCAGTAGTACCGGGACGGTGAACACTGAAGCTTTCTTT
j_call: TRBJ2-7; v_call: TRBV12-5; clone_size: -; d_call: -; cdr3_aa: CASGAPDSPSYEQYF; cdr3_nt: TGTGCTAGTGGTGCACCGGACAGTCCCTCCTACGAGCAGTACTTC
j_call: TRBJ2-5; v_call: TRBV2; clone_size: -; d_call: TRBD2; cdr3_aa: CASSEGGASGAVWETQYF; cdr3_nt: TGTGCCAGCAGTGAAGGGGGCGCTAGCGGGGCCGTTTGGGAGACCCAGTACTTC
j_call: TRBJ1-5; v_call: TRBV10-2; clone_size: -; d_call: -; cdr3_aa: CASSELGGVGNQPQHF; cdr3_nt: TGCGCCAGCAGTGAGTTGGGGGGAGTCGGCAATCAGCCCCAGCATTTT
j_call: TRBJ1-2; v_call: TRBV6-5; clone_size: -; d_call: TRBD1; cdr3_aa: CAIGITGGFGYTF; cdr3_nt: TGTGCCATCGGGATTACAGGGGGCTTTGGCTACACCTTC
j_call: TRBJ2-2; v_call: TRBV7-8; clone_size: -; d_call: TRBD1; cdr3_aa: CASSPRQGTTGELFF; cdr3_nt: TGTGCCAGCAGCCCGAGACAGGGGACCACCGGGGAGCTGTTTTTT
j_call: TRBJ2-5; v_call: TRBV27; clone_size: -; d_call: TRBD1; cdr3_aa: CASSPRDRGLETQYF; cdr3_nt: TGTGCCAGCAGTCCTCGGGACAGGGGGCTGGAGACCCAGTACTTC
j_call: TRBJ2-3; v_call: TRBV9; clone_size: few; d_call: TRBD1; cdr3_aa: CASSTKQTGADTQYF; cdr3_nt: TGTGCCAGCAGCACCAAGCAGACAGGGGCGGATACGCAGTATTTT
j_call: TRBJ2-3; v_call: TRBV4-1; clone_size: -; d_call: TRBD2; cdr3_aa: CASSQGAGGFTDTQYF; cdr3_nt: TGCGCCAGCAGCCAAGGGGCGGGGGGATTCACAGATACGCAGTATTTT
j_call: TRBJ2-4; v_call: TRBV6-2/TRBV6-3; clone_size: -; d_call: -; cdr3_aa: CASSYEGTKNIQYF; cdr3_nt: TGTGCCAGCAGTTACGAGGGGACCAAAAACATTCAGTACTTC
j_call: TRBJ2-1; v_call: TRBV19; clone_size: once; d_call: -; cdr3_aa: CASSIERTSYNEQFF; cdr3_nt: TGTGCCAGTAGTATAGAGAGGACCTCCTACAATGAGCAGTTCTTC
j_call: TRBJ2-2; v_call: TRBV12-3/TRBV12-4; clone_size: -; d_call: -; cdr3_aa: CASSYTGELFF; cdr3_nt: TGTGCCAGCAGCTACACCGGGGAGCTGTTTTTT
j_call: TRBJ2-3; v_call: TRBV12-3/TRBV12-4; clone_size: -; d_call: -; cdr3_aa: CASSFQGLDTQYF; cdr3_nt: TGTGCCAGCAGTTTCCAGGGACTTGATACGCAGTATTTT
j_call: TRBJ2-1; v_call: TRBV6-2/TRBV6-3; clone_size: -; d_call: TRBD1; cdr3_aa: CASSTEDRVAFF; cdr3_nt: TGTGCCAGCAGTACGGAGGACAGGGTTGCGTTCTTC